The 27 T cell receptor beta chains listed next were all sequenced from one sample in a study of cytomegalovirus exposure and HLA in healthy donors. The PCR had 60 Vbeta and 13 Jbeta primers. The data were produced by immunoSEQ multiplex PCR, yet TCRdb's version contains in-frame clones alone and is incomplete. The profile shows over 150,000 clones, roughly three quarters of them singletons. The sample comprised PBMCs. These receptors were obtained from a man aged 25 to 40 in good health and CMV-seropositive.

On this clone: Germline is not matched at one junction end, which may reflect a read error. The chain is built from TRBV2 and TRBJ1-2; maybe TRBD1 (6 bases). The CDR3 consists of 12 residues. In germline, CDR1 is SNHLY, CDR2 FYNNEI. CDR3 residues: CAGTLTNYGYPF. The DNA of the CDR3 is TGTGCCGGGACACTTACTAACTATGGCTACCCCTTC.

The gene calls are TRBV5-1 and TRBJ2-1; D is unresolved. Germline CDR1 reads SGHRS; CDR2 reads YFSETQ. V was pared by 0 bases and J by 3 bases, with 13 bases between. This CDR3 region has 16 residues. The CDR3 spells CASSLEVPRFYNEQFF. The CDR3 bases are TGCGCCAGCAGCTTGGAAGTTCCCCGGTTCTACAATGAGCAGTTCTTC.

The chain employs TRBV25-1 and TRBJ1-2, with 7 bases that match TRBD1. The germline V gene encodes CDR1 MGHDK and CDR2 SYGVNS. The V and J ends lost 3 bases and 3 bases, in that order; junction bases with no gene match: 4. The CDR3 is made up of 14 amino acids. CDR3 bases: TGTGCCAGCAGTGACCTCACAGGGGACTATGGCTACACCTTC. Translated, it gives CASSDLTGDYGYTF.

The table lists this clone with a few counts. The genes are TRBV5-6 and TRBJ1-2, with TRBD1 matching 9 bases. The CDR3 runs to 15 residues. The V segment lost 4 bases and the J segment 5 bases; nucleotides outside the gene matches: 9. Germline V CDR1 and CDR2: SGHDT, YYEEEE. The CDR3: CASSPGTGIEYGYTF. The CDR3 region has the DNA TGTGCCAGCAGCCCGGGGACAGGGATTGAGTATGGCTACACCTTC.

There are a few counts of this clone. In nucleotides, the CDR3 is TGTGCCAGCAGCACGGACAGGGGGGACACTGAAGCTTTCTTT. Its protein product is CASSTDRGDTEAFF. The rearrangement uses TRBV6-6 and TRBJ1-1, with TRBD1 identical over 10 bases. Germline CDR1 reads MNHNY; CDR2 reads SVGAGI (reference sequence). V was clipped by 6 bases and J by 3 bases; unmatched bases: 4. CDR3 length equals 14 residues.

This clone has a single count. The genes are TRBV4-2 and TRBJ2-3; TRBD1 aligns across 12 bases. The CDR3 runs 18 residues. V lost 0 bases and J lost 5; bases outside the gene matches: 9. CDR1 and CDR2 (germline): LGHNA, YNFKEQ. For the CDR3, the DNA is TGTGCCAGCAGCCAAGAGGTTGCGGGACAGGGGGCACGAGATACGCAGTATTTT. Translated: CASSQEVAGQGARDTQYF.

The chain recombines TRBV19 with TRBJ2-1; 12 bases map to TRBD2. The CDR3 has 17 residues. The germline CDR1 and CDR2 sequences are LNHDA and SQIVND (reference sequence). After removal of 2 bases from V and 6 bases from J, the junction contained 8 bases not matched to a gene. The CDR3 bases are TGTGCCAGTAGTATACGCTCCGGACTAGCGGGACGCAATGAGCAGTTCTTC. This gives the protein CASSIRSGLAGRNEQFF.

This clone is a singleton in its sample. The J gene is TRBJ2-7, the V gene TRBV7-2, with TRBD2 matching 7 bases. The V segment lost 5 bases and the J segment 4 bases; nucleotides outside the gene matches: 14. Germline-derived CDR1 and CDR2 are SGHTA and FQGNSA. This CDR3 is 16 amino acids long. The CDR3: CASSIEWGGSKYEQYF. As DNA, the CDR3 is TGTGCCAGCAGCATCGAGTGGGGCGGGAGTAAGTACGAGCAGTACTTC.

This clone was picked up one time. Its ends do not fully match the called genes, so a read error is possible. The CDR3, as DNA: TGTGCCAGCAGTCTATCACCGACAGGAAGCAATGAGCAGTTCTTC. This encodes CASSLSPTGSNEQFF. The chain uses TRBV27 and TRBJ2-1; possible D gene TRBD1, 6 bases. CDR3 length: 15 residues. Germline CDR1 MNHEY, CDR2 SMNVEV (reference sequence).

The chain joins TRBV7-3 to TRBJ2-1; D might be TRBD2 (6 bases). The V end lost 5 bases, the J end lost 7 bases, and 18 bases lay between the germline ends. Germline loops: CDR1 SGHTA, CDR2 FQGTGA. The CDR3 is 15 residues long. CDR3 protein: CASSPQEGSWNEQFF. In DNA form, the CDR3 reads TGTGCCAGCAGCCCACAGGAGGGTAGTTGGAATGAGCAGTTCTTC.

This clone was counted a few times. This chain links TRBV5-6 with TRBJ2-5, with 9 bases fitting TRBD1. The J call may be in error: the DNA end matches TRBJ2-7 better. This CDR3 has 17 residues. Germline assignment: CDR1 SGHDT and CDR2 YYEEEE. The CDR3 DNA is TGTGCCAGCAGCTTCCCACCCCGGGACAGGGTACGGAACGAGCAGTACTTC. Translated, it gives CASSFPPRDRVRNEQYF.

V gene TRBV4-2 combines with J gene TRBJ1-2, with 10 bases lining up with TRBD1. CDR1 is LGHNA and CDR2 is YNFKEQ in the germline V gene. The CDR3 runs to 16 residues. Trimming at V came to 3 bases and at J to 6 bases, leaving 10 bases not matched to a gene. The CDR3 DNA sequence: TGTGCCAGCAGCCAGAGGGGGACAGGGGATGGGGATGGCTACACCTTC. Translated: CASSQRGTGDGDGYTF.

J is TRBJ2-5 and V is TRBV27; 14 nucleotides align to TRBD2. Germline CDR1 MNHEY, CDR2 SMNVEV (reference sequence). The CDR3 extends over 15 amino acids. Losses at the gene ends were 2 bases for V and 11 bases for J; bases not matched to a gene: 7. The CDR3 region is CASSLGLAGGGEQYF. CDR3 DNA sequence: TGTGCCAGCAGTTTAGGACTAGCGGGAGGAGGGGAGCAGTACTTC.

The chain employs TRBV5-1 and TRBJ1-4; 7 bases align to TRBD1. Germline V CDR1 and CDR2: SGHRS, YFSETQ. The CDR3 extends over 15 amino acids. J was trimmed by 5 bases and V by 0 bases; bases with no gene match: 4. CDR3: CASSLEGADNEKLFF. The DNA for the CDR3 is TGCGCCAGCAGCTTGGAGGGGGCAGACAATGAAAAACTGTTTTTT.

The chain employs TRBV30 and TRBJ1-2, with D maybe TRBD1 (5 bases). Trimming removed 0 bases from V and 8 bases from J, with 16 bases in between. The germline V gene has CDR1 GTSNPN and CDR2 SVGIG (reference sequence). This CDR3 has 14 amino acids. CDR3 protein: CAWSVGQGRSGYTF. CDR3 coding DNA: TGTGCCTGGAGTGTCGGCCAGGGTAGGAGCGGCTACACCTTC.

Only a few counts were recorded for this clone. The chain recombines TRBV28 with TRBJ1-1, with D perhaps TRBD1 (5 bases). The CDR3 has 15 residues. Trimming stripped 3 bases from V and 5 bases from J, with 16 bases between. CDR1 is MDHEN and CDR2 is SYDVKM in the germline V gene. The CDR3 region is CASSFGGTRGTEAFF. The CDR3 DNA follows: TGTGCCAGCAGTTTTGGCGGGACCCGAGGGACTGAAGCTTTCTTT.

In this sample, this clone turned up a few times. The likely explanation is a read error, given a far larger clone one base away. The V and J genes are TRBV13 and TRBJ1-2; 7 nucleotides agree with TRBD1. V was pared by 2 bases and J by 5 bases, with 8 bases of the junction left unmatched. There are 15 residues in the CDR3. Germline-derived CDR1 and CDR2 are PRHDT and FYEKMQ (reference sequence). The CDR3 reads CASSLHRGSKYGYTF. CDR3 sequence (DNA): TGTGCCAGCAGCTTACACAGGGGATCGAAATATGGCTACACCTTC.

This chain connects TRBV27 to TRBJ2-7; D might be TRBD2 (5 bases). Germline assignment: CDR1 MNHEY and CDR2 SMNVEV (reference sequence). V gave up 5 bases and J gave up 7 bases, with 15 bases separating them. The CDR3 runs to 13 residues. CDR3 sequence (DNA): TGTGCCAGCAGTCCACTCCGGGAAGAGGAGCAGTACTTC. This translates into CASSPLREEEQYF.

In DNA, the CDR3 is TGTGCCAGCAGTTACTCGGGCGAGGGGGCGAATTCACCCCTCCACTTT. It translates to CASSYSGEGANSPLHF. This chain uses TRBV6-5 with TRBJ1-6; 7 bases map to TRBD1. CDR3 length equals 16 residues. Germline CDR1 is MNHEY and CDR2 is SVGAGI. The V segment lost 0 bases and the J segment 7 bases; nucleotides outside the gene matches: 6.

The chain is built from TRBV9 and TRBJ2-5; D might be TRBD2 (6 bases). This CDR3 is built from 12 residues. CDR1 is SGDLS, CDR2 YYNGEE, per germline. In nucleotides, the CDR3 is TGTCCGAAAACCGGGAGCCAAGAGACCCAGTACTTC. This gives the protein CPKTGSQETQYF.

The chain is built from TRBV18 and TRBJ2-7; 11 bases align to TRBD2. CDR3 length equals 13 residues. V lost 8 bases, J lost 5 bases, and 5 bases stayed unmatched. CDR1 and CDR2 (germline): KGHSH, LQKENI. This CDR3 reads CASQRGLADEQYF. The CDR3 nucleotides are TGTGCCAGCCAAAGGGGACTAGCGGACGAGCAGTACTTC.

The V and J genes are TRBV28 and TRBJ1-2; possibly TRBD1 for D (5 bases). The CDR3 extends over 14 amino acids. Deletions cut 5 bases from V and 4 bases from J, with 14 bases between. Germline V CDR1 and CDR2: MDHEN, SYDVKM. The CDR3 spells CASSDLRVSYGYTF. The DNA for the CDR3 is TGTGCCAGCAGTGACCTCAGGGTTTCCTATGGCTACACCTTC.

This chain connects TRBV7-3 to TRBJ2-1, with 14 bases aligning to TRBD2. In germline, CDR1 is SGHTA, CDR2 FQGTGA. Germline trimming cut 5 bases from V and 2 bases from J; bases unmatched to any gene: 5. The CDR3 covers 17 residues. Written as DNA, the CDR3 is TGTGCCAGCAGCCCGACTAGCGGGAGGGGGACCTACAATGAGCAGTTCTTC. Translating gives CASSPTSGRGTYNEQFF. Full variable domain (remainder filled in from reference TRBV7-3 and TRBJ2-1): GAGVSQTPSNKVTEKGKYVELRCDPISGHTALYWYRQSLGQGPEFLIYFQGTGAADDSGLPNDRFFAVRPEGSVSTLKIQRTERGDSAVYLCASSPTSGRGTYNEQFFGPGTRLTVL.

The V and J genes are TRBV5-4 and TRBJ2-3, with 10 bases lining up with TRBD2. CDR1 and CDR2 (germline): SGHNT, YYREEE (reference sequence). The CDR3 has 16 residues. With 5 bases clipped from V and 1 base from J, the junction kept 7 bases outside the gene matches. This CDR3 is CASRPSGSTGTDTQYF. The DNA for the CDR3 is TGTGCCAGCAGACCTAGCGGGAGCACTGGCACAGATACGCAGTATTTT.

V and J are TRBV19 and TRBJ2-1; TRBD1 matches at 11 bases. Germline V gene sequence: CDR1 LNHDA, CDR2 SQIVND (reference sequence). V shed 4 bases and J 2 bases; nucleotides not matched to a gene: 4. The CDR3 is 16 amino acids. CDR3 protein: CASSTGQGAAYNEQFF. The CDR3 bases are TGTGCCAGTAGTACAGGACAGGGGGCCGCCTACAATGAGCAGTTCTTC.

This clone was seen once. The rearrangement uses TRBV7-8 and TRBJ2-3; perhaps TRBD1 as D (5 bases). The CDR3 is 15 amino acids. V was trimmed by 2 bases and J by 2 bases, leaving 11 bases between them. CDR1 is SGHVS, CDR2 FQNEAQ, per germline. For the CDR3, the DNA is TGTGCCAGCAGCTTACAGGGAATCTTCACAGATACGCAGTATTTT. Its protein product is CASSLQGIFTDTQYF.

The V gene is TRBV19, the J gene TRBJ1-4; tentatively, D is TRBD1 (5 bases). Germline assignment: CDR1 LNHDA and CDR2 SQIVND (reference sequence). CDR3 length: 13 amino acids. Between the trimmed V and J ends, which lost 5 bases and 8 bases, there was a span of 12 bases. The CDR3 reads CASSSRAGEKLFF. In nucleotides, the CDR3 is TGTGCCAGTAGTTCCCGGGCAGGGGAAAAACTGTTTTTT.